This TCR beta chain was captured in a study of OX40 agonist ivuxolimab in advanced cancers. Germline V gives CDR1 MNHEY, CDR2 SVGAGI. This CDR3 contains 12 residues. The J segment lost 6 bases and the V segment lost 7 bases, leaving 6 bases of the junction unmatched. Sequencing was performed with immunoSEQ multiplex PCR; in TCRdb, only in-frame clones are kept and a portion is missing. The sample has about 120,000 clones, around 91% seen once. This sequence was found in an adult with an advanced solid tumor such as melanoma, head and neck, liver or kidney cancer. Sequencing was performed on CD4+ or CD8+ T cells sorted from blood, taken in a trial of the OX40 agonist ivuxolimab. The V gene is TRBV6-5, the J gene TRBJ2-7; TRBD1 aligns across 7 bases. CDR3 coding DNA: TGTGCCAGCAACTGGGACAGACTCGAGCAGTACTTC. Its translation: CASNWDRLEQYF.